This entry lists 5 T cell receptor beta chains sequenced from one sample in a study of T cell responses to AZD1222 COVID-19 vaccine. Clones were read by immunoSEQ multiplex PCR, and TCRdb kept only the in-frame ones, dropping some. The top ten hold roughly a sixth of the sample, which has roughly 120,000 clones, around 90% seen once. The sequencing used peripheral blood, collected on day 0 of MenACWY control vaccination. These receptors all stem from an adult in good health.

This clone has more than one count but fewer than ten. The V gene is TRBV6-5, the J gene TRBJ1-1, with 9 positions matching TRBD1. Germline CDR1 reads MNHEY; CDR2 reads SVGAGI. CDR3 size: 13 residues. V gave up 6 bases and J gave up 6 bases; unmatched junction bases: 5. CDR3 nucleotides: TGTGCCAGCAGCGGGACAGGGTACTCTGAAGCTTTCTTT. Its translation is CASSGTGYSEAFF.

The V and J genes are TRBV5-6 and TRBJ2-1; 9 bases agree with TRBD1. The germline gives CDR1 SGHDT, CDR2 YYEEEE. The CDR3 totals 13 residues. Germline trimming cut 4 bases from V and 9 bases from J; bases unmatched to any gene: 5. The chain's CDR3 is CASSPQTGGEQFF. In DNA, the CDR3 is TGTGCCAGCAGCCCCCAGACAGGGGGTGAGCAGTTCTTC.

V usage is TRBV5-1 and J usage is TRBJ2-7; D remains ambiguous. V lost 0 bases and J 7 bases, leaving 17 bases between the germline ends. The CDR3 has 15 amino acids. CDR1 and CDR2 (germline): SGHRS, YFSETQ. For the CDR3, the DNA is TGCGCCAGCAGCTTGGGACTCACCCTGACTCAGGAGCAGTACTTC. It encodes CASSLGLTLTQEQYF.

The CDR3 DNA is TGTGCCAGCAGCCAAGGGGGGGGCTCCCATGAGCAGTTCTTC. Translated: CASSQGGGSHEQFF. V is TRBV3-1 (or the pseudogene TRBV3-2) and J is TRBJ2-1; tentatively, D is TRBD2 (7 bases). CDR3 length: 14 amino acids. Deletions cut 1 base from V and 8 bases from J, with 12 bases between. Per germline, CDR1 LGHDT and CDR2 YNNKEL (reference sequence).

The chain uses TRBV5-1 and TRBJ2-6; D possibly uses TRBD1 or TRBD2 (6 bases each). Germline lookup yields CDR1 SGHRS and CDR2 YFSETQ. V was trimmed by 3 bases and J by 11 bases, leaving 18 bases between them. The CDR3 runs to 15 residues. The CDR3 DNA sequence: TGCGCCAGCAGCTACGCGCCGGGGGCCCCGGACGTCCTGACTTTC. Its translation: CASSYAPGAPDVLTF.